Listed here are 23 T cell receptor beta chains from one sample, sequenced in a study of T cells in Graves' hyperthyroidism and ophthalmopathy. Authors of the study amplified TCR beta CDR3 regions from RNA transcripts. The HTBI primer set was used in a first-round RT-PCR of the TCR CDR3. TCRdb passed the multiplex PCR reads through MiXCR, listing each CDR3 protein once. The table lists approximately 640,000 distinct CDR3 sequences, approximately 15% of them singletons. Sequenced sample: blood. The receptors derive from a man aged 45-65 years with Graves' hyperthyroidism.

This clonotype came up many times. This CDR3 reads CSAQGQQHNEQFF. Here the CDR3 DNA reads TGCAGTGCTCAAGGACAGCAGCACAATGAGCAGTTCTTC. This chain joins TRBV20-1 and TRBJ2-1, with D maybe TRBD1 (6 bases). Germline CDR1 and CDR2: DFQATT and SNEGSKA (reference sequence). The CDR3 is 13 residues long. V gave up 5 bases and J gave up 5 bases, with 13 bases separating them.

This clonotype was seen a handful of times. CDR3 nucleotides: TGTGCCAGCTCACCACGGATGGGCGCCTACGAGCAGTACTTC. It is translated as CASSPRMGAYEQYF. The rearrangement joins TRBV18 to TRBJ2-7; D not resolved. The V and J ends lost 1 base and 2 bases respectively, with 9 bases between them. The CDR3 is 14 amino acids. The germline CDR1 and CDR2 sequences are KGHSH and LQKENI.

This rearrangement joins TRBV5-5 to TRBJ2-7; the D call may be TRBD1 or TRBD2 (5 bases each). There are 16 residues in the CDR3. Germline V CDR1 and CDR2: SGHKS, YYEKEE (reference sequence). Trimming took 4 bases from V and 1 from J, leaving 18 bases between them. CDR3 in DNA: TGTGCCAGCAGCCCGACCTCCTGGGGGATTTCCTACGAGCAGTACTTC. Translating gives CASSPTSWGISYEQYF.

This clonotype appeared a single time. The V call is TRBV27, the J call TRBJ2-7; D might be TRBD1 (6 bases). In germline, CDR1 is MNHEY, CDR2 SMNVEV (reference sequence). V shed 3 bases and J shed 6 bases, with 9 bases lying between them. There are 12 residues in the CDR3. The CDR3 region has the DNA TGTGCCAGCAGTTTCTCAGGGGCCGAGCAGTACTTC. Amino acids: CASSFSGAEQYF.

In its sample, this clonotype was seen many times. The chain uses TRBV11-2 and TRBJ2-1; D gene ambiguous. Germline lookup yields CDR1 SGHAT and CDR2 FQNNGV. V was cut by 2 bases and J by 5 bases, with 13 bases left in between. The CDR3 has 15 amino acids. CDR3 residues: CASSLLGFRNNEQFF. The CDR3 nucleotides are TGTGCCAGCAGCTTATTGGGTTTCCGGAACAATGAGCAGTTCTTC.

The genes are TRBV19 and TRBJ2-1; D gene unclear. Germline V lookup: CDR1 LNHDA, CDR2 SQIVND (reference sequence). Trimming removed 4 bases at V and 0 bases at J, with 7 bases between. This CDR3 is 14 amino acids long. CDR3 bases: TGTGCCAGTAGTAAGTGGGACTCCTACAATGAGCAGTTCTTC. This encodes CASSKWDSYNEQFF.

This clonotype was seen repeatedly, ten times or more. This chain connects TRBV10-3 to TRBJ2-1, with 10 bases that match TRBD2. The V gene end was trimmed by 2 bases and the J gene end by 8 bases; junction bases not matched to a gene: 6. Germline-derived CDR1 and CDR2 are ENHRY and SYGVKD. There are 15 residues in the CDR3. The CDR3 region is CAISEASGSSHEQFF. The DNA of the CDR3 is TGTGCCATCAGTGAGGCTAGCGGGAGTTCGCATGAGCAGTTCTTC.

This clonotype appeared many times. This sequence joins TRBV30 and TRBJ1-1, with D unresolved. Trimming removed 2 bases from V and 1 base from J, with 5 bases in between. The CDR3 covers 12 residues. Germline V lookup: CDR1 GTSNPN, CDR2 SVGIG (reference sequence). DNA of the CDR3: TGTGCCTGGAGTATCGAGAACACTGAAGCTTTCTTT. Its translation is CAWSIENTEAFF.

This clonotype occurred many times. This chain connects TRBV12-3 or TRBV12-4 to TRBJ1-3; D is unclear. Trimming took 3 bases from V and 0 from J, leaving 6 bases between them. The CDR3 sequence is 14 residues long. The CDR3 loop is CASSLVSSGNTIYF. The DNA for the CDR3 is TGTGCCAGCAGTTTGGTATCCTCTGGAAACACCATATATTTT.

This clonotype has at least ten counts. The genes are TRBV18 and TRBJ1-4; weak D call: TRBD1 (5 bases). Trimming cost V 4 bases and J 7 bases, with 22 bases left between them. There are 17 residues in the CDR3. CDR1 and CDR2 from the germline V gene are KGHSH and LQKENI. The chain's CDR3 is CASSRSPPQGGGEKLFF. CDR3 DNA sequence: TGTGCCAGCTCACGGAGCCCCCCTCAGGGTGGGGGTGAAAAACTGTTTTTT. Drawing the rest from reference TRBV18 and TRBJ1-4, the complete variable domain is NAGVMQNPRHLVRRRGQEARLRCSPMKGHSHVYWYRQLPEEGLKFMVYLQKENIIDESGMPKERFSAEFPKEGPSILRIQQVVRGDSAAYFCASSRSPPQGGGEKLFFGSGTQLSVL.

There are many counts of this clonotype. The genes are TRBV6-2 or TRBV6-3 and TRBJ2-1, with 9 nucleotides matching TRBD2. The CDR3 has 18 amino acids. The junction had 12 bases not matched to a gene; V was cut back by 2 bases and J by 4 bases. From germline, CDR1 is MNHEY and CDR2 SVGEGT. DNA for the CDR3: TGTGCCAGCAGTTACCCCCAGACTAGCGGAAGGAAATACAATGAGCAGTTCTTC. Translation: CASSYPQTSGRKYNEQFF.

The genes are TRBV20-1 and TRBJ2-2; 10 nucleotides agree with TRBD2. CDR3 length: 17 amino acids. V lost 4 bases, J lost 5 bases, and 13 bases stayed unmatched. Germline values: CDR1 DFQATT, CDR2 SNEGSKA (reference sequence). In DNA form, the CDR3 reads TGCAGTGCTAAGGGGCTAGCGGGAGATCTGGCAACCGGGGAGCTGTTTTTT. Its translation: CSAKGLAGDLATGELFF.

This clonotype showed up just a few times. The chain joins TRBV5-6 to TRBJ1-2; tentative D call: TRBD1 (6 bases). This CDR3 region has 14 residues. The ends were cut back, 0 bases at V and 7 bases at J, with 13 bases in the middle. Per the germline V gene, CDR1 is SGHDT and CDR2 is YYEEEE. This CDR3 reads CASSLVPGGGGYTF. In DNA, the CDR3 is TGTGCCAGCAGCTTGGTGCCGGGAGGGGGTGGCTACACCTTC.

This clonotype was seen repeatedly, ten times or more. The J gene is TRBJ2-3, the V gene TRBV20-1, with 7 bases fitting TRBD2. Germline CDR1 DFQATT, CDR2 SNEGSKA (reference sequence). The length of the CDR3 is 14 residues. The junction had 7 bases not matched to a gene; V was cut back by 4 bases and J by 3 bases. The CDR3 nucleotides are TGCAGTGCTATCGGCGGGAGTGTTACAGATACGCAGTATTTT. Translation gives CSAIGGSVTDTQYF.

This chain connects TRBV18 to TRBJ2-2; D is ambiguous. CDR3 size: 16 residues. Between the trimmed V and J ends, which lost 1 base and 4 bases, there was a span of 13 bases. Germline V CDR1 and CDR2: KGHSH, LQKENI. In DNA form, the CDR3 reads TGTGCCAGCTCACCACTGGACCCTGGGATCACCGGGGAGCTGTTTTTT. This codes for CASSPLDPGITGELFF.

This clonotype has a handful of counts. This rearrangement joins TRBV5-8 to TRBJ1-3, with a possible D match to TRBD1 (5 bases). V dropped 4 bases and J dropped 0 bases, with 14 bases sitting between them. Germline V gene data show CDR1 as SGHTS and CDR2 as YDEGEE. The CDR3 consists of 16 residues. The CDR3 reads CASSAPGRHSGNTIYF. CDR3 DNA: TGTGCCAGCAGCGCCCCGGGACGGCACTCTGGAAACACCATATATTTT.

At least ten counts were recorded for this clonotype. V gene TRBV2 combines with J gene TRBJ2-1, with 7 bases aligning to TRBD2. The length of the CDR3 is 15 residues. From germline, CDR1 is SNHLY and CDR2 FYNNEI. V dropped 2 bases and J dropped 0; count of bases not matched to a gene: 1. Here the CDR3 DNA reads TGTGCCAGCAGTGAATCTAGCGGCTCCTACAATGAGCAGTTCTTC. Amino acid sequence: CASSESSGSYNEQFF.

This clonotype was counted at least ten times. The CDR3 here is CASFTGIAGGRTDTQYF. Written as DNA, the CDR3 is TGTGCCAGCTTCACGGGAATTGCGGGAGGCCGCACAGATACGCAGTATTTT. The genes are TRBV2 and TRBJ2-3; 8 bases are a match to TRBD2. The V gene end was trimmed by 8 bases and the J gene end by 1 base; junction bases not matched to a gene: 14. CDR1 is SNHLY and CDR2 is FYNNEI in the germline V gene. The CDR3 runs 17 residues.

The chain joins TRBV9 to TRBJ1-5, with 7 bases identical to TRBD1. The CDR3 extends over 15 amino acids. Germline V gives CDR1 SGDLS, CDR2 YYNGEE. V gave up 0 bases and J gave up 4 bases; unmatched junction bases: 4. The CDR3 nucleotides are TGTGCCAGCAGCGTAGGGACAGGTCTGAATCAGCCCCAGCATTTT. Translated, it gives CASSVGTGLNQPQHF. Supplemented by reference TRBV9 and TRBJ1-5, the full variable domain reads DSGVTQTPKHLITATGQRVTLRCSPRSGDLSVYWYQQSLDQGLQFLIQYYNGEERAKGNILERFSAQQFPDLHSELNLSSLELGDSALYFCASSVGTGLNQPQHFGDGTRLSIL.

This clonotype has a count of ten or more. This chain links TRBV19 with TRBJ2-1, with 8 bases that match TRBD1. This CDR3 spans 16 amino acids. CDR1 LNHDA and CDR2 SQIVND come from the germline V gene (reference sequence). J was trimmed by 5 bases and V by 3 bases; bases with no gene match: 9. The CDR3 DNA sequence: TGTGCCAGTAGTATGGATGACAGGGGACTTCACAATGAGCAGTTCTTC. Its protein is CASSMDDRGLHNEQFF.

Many counts were recorded for this clonotype. Written as DNA, the CDR3 is TGTGCCATCGCTAGGGTTTACAATGAGCAGTTCTTC. It specifies CAIARVYNEQFF. The chain has TRBV10-3 and TRBJ2-1; D call uncertain. In germline, CDR1 is ENHRY, CDR2 SYGVKD. V was shortened by 8 bases and J by 4 bases, with 9 bases between the two germline ends. The CDR3 loop spans 12 amino acids.

This clonotype was counted a single time. This may come from a read error, since a much larger clone is one base off. This chain links TRBV30 with TRBJ2-7; maybe TRBD1 (5 bases). The V gene's germline CDR1 is GTSNPN and CDR2 SVGIG (reference sequence). The CDR3 extends over 11 amino acids. The DNA of the CDR3 is TGTGCCAGGAGTGACAGCTACGAGCAGTACTTC. Amino acid sequence: CARSDSYEQYF.

J is TRBJ2-1 and V is TRBV9; D perhaps matches TRBD2 (5 bases). This CDR3 spans 15 amino acids. CDR1 is SGDLS, CDR2 YYNGEE, per germline. Trimming took 3 bases from V and 4 from J, leaving 14 bases between them. CDR3 sequence (DNA): TGTGCCAGCAGCGGAGAGGGTAAGGGATACAATGAGCAGTTCTTC. Translation gives CASSGEGKGYNEQFF.